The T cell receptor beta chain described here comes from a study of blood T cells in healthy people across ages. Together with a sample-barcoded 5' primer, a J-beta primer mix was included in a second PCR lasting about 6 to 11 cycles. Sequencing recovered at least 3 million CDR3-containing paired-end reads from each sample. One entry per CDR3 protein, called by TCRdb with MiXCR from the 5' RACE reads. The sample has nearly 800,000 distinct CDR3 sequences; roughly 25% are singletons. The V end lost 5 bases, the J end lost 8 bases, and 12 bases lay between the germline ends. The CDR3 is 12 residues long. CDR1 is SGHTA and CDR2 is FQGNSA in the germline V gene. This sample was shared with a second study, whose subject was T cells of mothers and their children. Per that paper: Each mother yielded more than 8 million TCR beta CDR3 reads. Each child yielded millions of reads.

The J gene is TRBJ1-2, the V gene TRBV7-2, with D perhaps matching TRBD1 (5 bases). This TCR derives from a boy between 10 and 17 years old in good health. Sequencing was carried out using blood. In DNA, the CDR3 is TGTGCCAGCAGCGCGGGGCTTACGGGCTACACCTTC. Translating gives CASSAGLTGYTF.